A single sample gave rise to the 4 T cell receptor beta chains below, sequenced in a study of chemoradiotherapy in HPV16-positive cancers. Profiled with immunoSEQ multiplex PCR; TCRdb holds only in-frame clones, not every one. The table lists 11,000 or so clones, 65% to 80% of them singletons. This sample was obtained from a patient who underwent chemoradiotherapy. Every receptor here comes from a human donor with HPV-associated anogenital cancer.

CDR3 protein: CASSQNNQPYNEQFF. The CDR3 DNA is TGCGCCAGCAGCCAAAATAACCAGCCCTACAATGAGCAGTTCTTC. The V and J genes are TRBV4-3 and TRBJ2-1, with no clear D. Germline V gene data show CDR1 as LGHNA and CDR2 as YSLEER. This CDR3 contains 15 residues. Trimming shortened V by 2 bases and J by 2 bases, and 10 bases separated the two germline ends.

This chain joins TRBV6-1 and TRBJ2-1, with 7 positions matching TRBD1. The germline CDR1 and CDR2 sequences are MNHNS and SASEGT. This CDR3 is built from 13 residues. Germline trimming cut 7 bases from V and 9 bases from J; bases unmatched to any gene: 9. In DNA form, the CDR3 reads TGTGCCAGCACTCCCCCCAGGGGGACTGAGCAGTTCTTC. This codes for CASTPPRGTEQFF.

V is TRBV30 and J is TRBJ1-2, with D perhaps matching TRBD1 (5 bases). V was trimmed by 4 bases and J by 4 bases, leaving 19 bases between them. Germline V gene data show CDR1 as GTSNPN and CDR2 as SVGIG (reference sequence). This CDR3 region has 15 residues. The CDR3 protein is CAWIRLTGPIYGYTF. The CDR3 DNA follows: TGTGCCTGGATAAGGTTAACAGGCCCCATCTATGGCTACACCTTC. The full variable domain, in which reference TRBV30 and TRBJ1-2 provide the parts outside the CDR3, is SQTIHQWPATLVQPVGSPLSLECTVEGTSNPNLYWYRQAAGRGLQLLFYSVGIGQISSEVPQNLSASRPQDRQFILSSKKLLLSDSGFYLCAWIRLTGPIYGYTFGSGTRLTVV.

V usage is TRBV7-2 and J usage is TRBJ1-1, with D unresolved. Looked up from germline, CDR1 is SGHTA and CDR2 is FQGNSA. The V end was cut by 2 bases, the J end by 3 bases, with 4 bases between. The CDR3 spans 12 residues. The CDR3 DNA reads TGTGCCAGCAGCTTAAGTTACACTGAAGCTTTCTTT. It specifies CASSLSYTEAFF.